The rows below give T cell receptor beta chains drawn from one sample of a study of blood T cell repertoires in COVID-19. Libraries were prepared by immunoSEQ multiplex PCR; TCRdb keeps only in-frame clonotypes and omits some of them. The sample has about 98,000 clones, more than 90% seen once; the top ten hold around 1.9%. Material: peripheral blood. These TCRs come from a woman between 45 and 60 years old with COVID-19, enrolled during active disease. Both conserved end residues are part of each CDR3. Fields, in order: clone size, D gene, J gene, V gene, CDR3 protein, CDR3 DNA. D genes are given only for firm matches. Not every row has a clone size; where given, it reads once, few, many or a size class.

. TRBD1 TRBJ1-5 TRBV7-8 CASRRQGMDQPQHF TGTGCCAGCAGGCGACAGGGGATGGATCAGCCCCAGCATTTT
. . TRBJ1-5 TRBV21-1 CASSTYRQGRANQPQHF TGTGCCAGCAGCACGTACCGACAGGGTAGGGCCAATCAGCCCCAGCATTTT
. TRBD1 TRBJ2-5 TRBV15 CATLRRDSYQETQYF TGTGCCACCCTAAGACGGGACAGCTATCAAGAGACCCAGTACTTC
. . TRBJ2-2 TRBV7-6 CASSRTGTPNTGELFF TGTGCCAGCAGCCGGACCGGGACACCGAACACCGGGGAGCTGTTTTTT
. TRBD1 TRBJ2-1 TRBV28 CASSFGTGGYEQFF TGTGCCAGCAGTTTTGGGACAGGGGGCTATGAGCAGTTCTTC
. TRBD1 TRBJ1-2 TRBV30 CAWSQLSAGGRYGYTF TGTGCCTGGAGTCAATTATCGGCAGGGGGTCGGTATGGCTACACCTTC
. TRBD2 TRBJ2-1 TRBV2 CASSDAPWTSGGAADEQFF TGTGCCAGCAGTGATGCCCCCTGGACTAGCGGGGGGGCCGCGGATGAGCAGTTCTTC
. TRBD1 TRBJ1-1 TRBV6-5 CASSLKGANTEAFF TGTGCCAGCAGCCTTAAGGGGGCGAACACTGAAGCTTTCTTT
. . TRBJ1-4 TRBV18 CASSPHREKGEKLFF TGTGCCAGCTCGCCCCACAGGGAGAAGGGAGAAAAACTGTTTTTT
. TRBD2 TRBJ2-3 TRBV19 CASKLTSGGTTDTQYF TGTGCCAGTAAATTAACTAGCGGGGGGACCACAGATACGCAGTATTTT
. TRBD1 TRBJ1-1 TRBV30 CAWSGRDRGPTEAFF TGTGCCTGGAGTGGTAGGGACAGGGGACCCACTGAAGCTTTCTTT
. . TRBJ1-1 TRBV19 CASSIGETEAFF TGTGCCAGTAGTATAGGGGAGACTGAAGCTTTCTTT
. . TRBJ2-3 TRBV6-6 CASSPGGGGVRDTQYF TGTGCCAGCAGCCCTGGGGGGGGCGGAGTTCGAGATACGCAGTATTTT
. . TRBJ1-4 TRBV19 CASSLGEKLFF TGTGCCAGTAGTCTCGGTGAAAAACTGTTTTTT
. . TRBJ2-3 TRBV12-3/TRBV12-4 CASSVTRQDTQYF TGTGCCAGCAGCGTAACCCGTCAGGATACGCAGTATTTT
. . TRBJ1-1 TRBV27 CASSFGGTHTEAFF TGTGCCAGCAGTTTTGGGGGGACCCACACTGAAGCTTTCTTT
. . TRBJ2-1 TRBV10-2 CASWGGGAPYNEQFF TGCGCCAGCTGGGGTGGGGGCGCACCCTACAATGAGCAGTTCTTC
. . TRBJ1-1 TRBV19 CASSIRVVMNTEAFF TGTGCCAGTAGTATCAGGGTTGTGATGAACACTGAAGCTTTCTTT
. TRBD1 TRBJ2-7 TRBV9 CASSAGTGGLKQYF TGTGCCAGCAGCGCCGGGACAGGGGGTTTGAAGCAGTACTTC
. TRBD1 TRBJ2-4 TRBV11-3 CASSGGQGNIQYF TGTGCCAGCAGCGGGGGACAGGGGAACATTCAGTACTTC
. TRBD2 TRBJ2-3 TRBV5-6 CASTTTGIRLAGVPF TGTGCCAGCACCACGACTGGGATTCGACTAGCGGGGGTGCCATTT
. TRBD1 TRBJ2-5 TRBV7-9 CASSFLGQGPQETQYF TGTGCCAGCAGCTTCTTGGGACAGGGGCCTCAAGAGACCCAGTACTTC
. . TRBJ2-3 TRBV24-1 CATNHRDPTDTQYF TGTGCCACCAACCACAGGGATCCCACAGATACGCAGTATTTT
once TRBD1 TRBJ2-1 TRBV19 CASSVPGTVTYNEQFF TGTGCCAGTAGTGTCCCCGGGACAGTTACCTACAATGAGCAGTTCTTC